One and the same sample provided the 27 T cell receptor beta chains below, sequenced in a study of identical twins. One entry per CDR3 protein, called by TCRdb with MiXCR from the 5' RACE reads. The sample records approximately 210,000 distinct CDR3 sequences, approximately 9% being singletons. The sample consisted of memory (CD45RO+) T cells sorted from blood. All receptors come from a woman younger than 35 in good health.

The table lists this clonotype with a few counts. J is TRBJ2-3 and V is TRBV3-1, with TRBD2 matching over 8 bases. Germline CDR1 LGHDT, CDR2 YNNKEL (reference sequence). The CDR3 length is 12 residues. Trimming at V came to 5 bases and at J to 13 bases, leaving 8 bases not matched to a gene. CDR3 protein: CASSISGALEYF. The CDR3 nucleotides are TGTGCCAGCAGCATTAGCGGGGCTCTCGAGTATTTT.

This clonotype was detected a few times. The chain carries TRBV12-3 or TRBV12-4 and TRBJ1-5; TRBD1 is a possible D gene (6 bases). The ends were cut back, 7 bases at V and 4 bases at J, with 17 bases in the middle. The CDR3 has 15 residues. Here the CDR3 DNA reads TGTGCCAGCACCAAGGACAGCGGACGGAATCAGCCCCAGCATTTT. Residues: CASTKDSGRNQPQHF.

In this sample, this clonotype turned up a few times. The chain is built from TRBV25-1 and TRBJ2-2; 8 bases are shared with TRBD1. Germline V gene sequence: CDR1 MGHDK, CDR2 SYGVNS. The CDR3 spans 16 residues. The V gene end was trimmed by 8 bases and the J gene end by 4 bases; junction bases not matched to a gene: 12. The CDR3 coding sequence is TGTGCCAGCCGTTACCCCGGGACAGGCCTCACCGGGGAGCTGTTTTTT. The encoded protein is CASRYPGTGLTGELFF.

There are a few counts of this clonotype. This chain connects TRBV7-2 to TRBJ2-7, with a weak D call TRBD2 (6 bases). V was trimmed by 3 bases and J by 2 bases, leaving 14 bases between them. Germline V gene data show CDR1 as SGHTA and CDR2 as FQGNSA. The CDR3 length is 15 residues. As DNA, the CDR3 is TGTGCCAGCAGCTTGTCTGATGGAGGGCCCTACGAGCAGTACTTC. It is translated as CASSLSDGGPYEQYF.

This clonotype was picked up many times. J is TRBJ2-5 and V is TRBV12-3 or TRBV12-4, with D possibly being TRBD1 (6 bases). The CDR3 loop spans 16 amino acids. V gave up 0 bases and J gave up 5 bases, with 16 bases separating them. Here the CDR3 reads CASSLATQGPGETQYF. Here the CDR3 DNA reads TGTGCCAGCAGTTTAGCCACACAGGGCCCGGGTGAGACCCAGTACTTC.

The chain is built from TRBV7-9 and TRBJ2-7; D may be TRBD1 (6 bases). CDR3 length: 15 residues. The V end was cut by 3 bases, the J end by 8 bases, with 20 bases between. CDR1 is SEHNR, CDR2 FQNEAQ, per germline (reference sequence). Here the CDR3 DNA reads TGTGCCAGCAGCTTCCACAGGGTAGCATCGAGCAAGCAGTACTTC. The encoded protein is CASSFHRVASSKQYF.

This clonotype was picked up many times. The J gene is TRBJ2-3, the V gene TRBV7-2; 14 bases map to TRBD2. Germline V lookup: CDR1 SGHTA, CDR2 FQGNSA. The V segment lost 5 bases and the J segment 7 bases; nucleotides outside the gene matches: 5. This CDR3 is 15 amino acids long. CDR3: CASSPGTSGGNTQYF. The CDR3 DNA sequence: TGTGCCAGCAGCCCCGGGACTAGCGGGGGCAATACGCAGTATTTT.

This clonotype was seen ten or more times. This chain joins TRBV3-1 and TRBJ1-2, with a tentative D call TRBD1 (5 bases). The CDR3 length is 13 residues. The V end lost 4 bases, the J end lost 3 bases, and 9 bases lay between the germline ends. The germline gives CDR1 LGHDT, CDR2 YNNKEL (reference sequence). The CDR3 protein is CASSRIGDYGYTF. Written as DNA, the CDR3 is TGTGCCAGCAGCCGGATAGGGGACTATGGCTACACCTTC.

V is TRBV20-1 and J is TRBJ2-3, with a weak D call TRBD2 (6 bases). The CDR3 totals 16 residues. Trimming cost V 1 base and J 2 bases, with 16 bases left between them. The germline V gene encodes CDR1 DFQATT and CDR2 SNEGSKA (reference sequence). The CDR3 coding sequence is TGCAGTGCTAGAGTTGGTAGCGGACCCCTCACAGATACGCAGTATTTT. It translates to CSARVGSGPLTDTQYF.

This clonotype has a count of ten or more. This chain uses TRBV5-1 with TRBJ2-1, with D tentatively TRBD2 (5 bases). The germline CDR1 and CDR2 sequences are SGHRS and YFSETQ. Trimming took off 5 bases at V and 10 bases at J, with 13 bases between the two ends. The CDR3 totals 12 residues. The CDR3 protein is CASSSSFWEQFF. In nucleotides, the CDR3 is TGCGCCAGCAGTTCTAGCTTTTGGGAGCAGTTCTTC.

The chain combines TRBV6-2 or TRBV6-3 with TRBJ2-1, with 8 nucleotides matching TRBD2. V lost 7 bases to trimming and J lost 1 base; unmatched junction nucleotides: 6. The CDR3 spans 15 residues. From germline, CDR1 is MNHEY and CDR2 SVGEGT. Written as DNA, the CDR3 is TGTGCCAGCACCCCACTAGCGGAGTCCTACAATGAGCAGTTCTTC. Translating gives CASTPLAESYNEQFF.

V gene TRBV20-1 combines with J gene TRBJ2-7, with D perhaps matching TRBD1 (5 bases). This CDR3 contains 14 residues. Germline assignment: CDR1 DFQATT and CDR2 SNEGSKA (reference sequence). V was cut by 3 bases and J by 3 bases, with 15 bases left in between. The CDR3 nucleotides are TGCAGTGCTAGTCCCTTAGGCAGGGACTACGAGCAGTACTTC. Translation gives CSASPLGRDYEQYF.

The CDR3: CSVAGQEAFF. The DNA of the CDR3 is TGCAGCGTTGCGGGTCAAGAAGCTTTCTTT. The chain employs TRBV29-1 and TRBJ1-1; D is undetermined. CDR1 is SQVTM, CDR2 ANQGSEA, per germline. V lost 4 bases to trimming and J lost 8 bases, with 8 bases between them. The CDR3 totals 10 residues.

The chain combines TRBV12-3 or TRBV12-4 with TRBJ2-7; D may be TRBD1 or TRBD2 (5 bases each). V shed 3 bases and J shed 7 bases, with 16 bases lying between them. This CDR3 is built from 14 residues. The CDR3: CASSFGGHEQEQYF. CDR3 sequence (DNA): TGTGCCAGCAGTTTTGGAGGACATGAGCAGGAGCAGTACTTC.

To note about this clonotype: A much larger clone differs from this one at a single base, so this may be a read error. This rearrangement joins TRBV5-5 to TRBJ2-2, with TRBD2 as a possible D gene (5 bases). The CDR3 is made up of 14 amino acids. Per germline, CDR1 SGHKS and CDR2 YYEKEE (reference sequence). V lost 7 bases and J 1 base, leaving 11 bases between the germline ends. The CDR3 spells CASGRLLNTGELFF. For the CDR3, the DNA is TGTGCCAGCGGCCGACTATTGAACACCGGGGAGCTGTTTTTT.

This clonotype turned up a few times. The genes are TRBV19 and TRBJ2-1; TRBD2 matches at 12 bases. The germline V gene encodes CDR1 LNHDA and CDR2 SQIVND (reference sequence). The V segment lost 4 bases and the J segment 8 bases; nucleotides outside the gene matches: 9. The CDR3 contains 16 residues. CDR3 coding DNA: TGTGCCAGTAGTAACGACCGACTAGCGGGAGTTGATGAGCAGTTCTTC. Translated, it gives CASSNDRLAGVDEQFF.

This clonotype was observed a handful of times. The rearrangement uses TRBV6-1 and TRBJ2-5; weak D call: TRBD1 (5 bases). Germline lookup yields CDR1 MNHNS and CDR2 SASEGT. V was pared by 6 bases and J by 2 bases, with 25 bases between. The CDR3 has 18 residues. The CDR3: CASSLRLFVGPSQETQYF. CDR3 nucleotide sequence: TGTGCCAGCAGCCTGAGGCTCTTCGTGGGGCCGTCGCAAGAGACCCAGTACTTC.

CDR3 protein: CASSEGTYNEQFF. The DNA for the CDR3 is TGTGCCAGCAGCGAGGGGACGTACAATGAGCAGTTCTTC. The gene calls are TRBV14 and TRBJ2-1, with D possibly called TRBD1 or TRBD2 (5 bases each). CDR3 length: 13 amino acids. The germline V and J ends were trimmed by 5 bases and 4 bases, with 9 bases remaining between them. Per the germline V gene, CDR1 is SGHDN and CDR2 is FVKESK.

This clonotype was detected many times. The rearrangement links TRBV24-1 to TRBJ2-3; D assignment may be TRBD1 or TRBD2 (6 bases each). Between the trimmed V and J ends, which lost 3 bases and 5 bases, there was a span of 14 bases. The CDR3 loop spans 15 amino acids. Germline lookup yields CDR1 KGHDR and CDR2 SFDVKD. The CDR3 region has the DNA TGTGCCACCAGTGATCCCTCGAAGGGGGGAGATACGCAGTATTTT. The encoded protein is CATSDPSKGGDTQYF.

The chain has TRBV4-3 and TRBJ1-4; D gene uncertain. Germline lookup yields CDR1 LGHNA and CDR2 YSLEER. Trimming stripped 0 bases from V and 6 bases from J, with 8 bases between. There are 14 residues in the CDR3. CDR3 sequence reads: CASSQDRGYEKLFF. CDR3 DNA sequence: TGCGCCAGCAGCCAAGACCGGGGTTATGAAAAACTGTTTTTT.

This clonotype was found a few times. The J gene is TRBJ2-7, the V gene TRBV27; 13 positions agree with TRBD2. After removal of 4 bases from V and 4 bases from J, the junction contained 1 base not matched to a gene. Germline V lookup: CDR1 MNHEY, CDR2 SMNVEV (reference sequence). The CDR3 loop spans 14 amino acids. The DNA for the CDR3 is TGTGCCAGCAGTTGGACTAGCGGGAGATACGAGCAGTACTTC. It yields the protein CASSWTSGRYEQYF.

This clonotype was observed a few times. This chain links TRBV19 with TRBJ1-2; 7 bases fit TRBD1. V was clipped by 3 bases and J by 4 bases; unmatched bases: 5. Germline V gene data show CDR1 as LNHDA and CDR2 as SQIVND (reference sequence). CDR3 length: 14 residues. CDR3 in amino acids: CASSIRTGAYGYTF. CDR3 in DNA: TGTGCCAGTAGTATTAGGACAGGAGCCTATGGCTACACCTTC.

This clonotype was seen ten or more times. The rearrangement uses TRBV29-1 and TRBJ2-7; D might be TRBD2 (5 bases). V was pared by 7 bases and J by 2 bases, with 15 bases between. The CDR3 is made up of 13 amino acids. Germline V gives CDR1 SQVTM, CDR2 ANQGSEA. CDR3 bases: TGCAGCGGGGGAGACGGGCCCCCCTACGAGCAGTACTTC. Translation gives CSGGDGPPYEQYF.

J is TRBJ2-1 and V is TRBV20-1, with a tentative D call TRBD1 (6 bases). The CDR3 has 14 residues. Between the trimmed V and J ends, which lost 0 bases and 8 bases, there was a span of 14 bases. CDR1 DFQATT and CDR2 SNEGSKA come from the germline V gene (reference sequence). Here the CDR3 reads CSARDLGGKDEQFF. The CDR3 DNA reads as TGCAGTGCTAGAGATCTAGGGGGAAAGGATGAGCAGTTCTTC.

The table lists this clonotype with a few counts. V and J are TRBV2 and TRBJ1-2; the match to TRBD1 covers 7 bases. This CDR3 spans 13 amino acids. The germline CDR1 and CDR2 sequences are SNHLY and FYNNEI. Germline trimming cut 4 bases from V and 5 bases from J; bases unmatched to any gene: 4. In DNA form, the CDR3 reads TGTGCCAGCAGTGGACAGGGAGGTTATGGCTACACCTTC. Protein: CASSGQGGYGYTF.

This clonotype was observed a few times. V gene TRBV12-3 or TRBV12-4 combines with J gene TRBJ2-1; 10 positions match TRBD1. There are 15 residues in the CDR3. Germline trimming cut 3 bases from V and 4 bases from J; bases unmatched to any gene: 3. This chain's CDR3 is CASSFDRGLYNEQFF. The CDR3 coding sequence is TGTGCCAGCAGTTTCGACAGGGGGCTTTACAATGAGCAGTTCTTC.

This clonotype was detected many times. CDR3 sequence (DNA): TGTGCCAGCAGCCAATTGCGGAACACAGATACGCAGTATTTT. The encoded protein is CASSQLRNTDTQYF. The gene calls are TRBV3-1 and TRBJ2-3; no firm D call. The CDR3 has 14 residues. Trimming shortened V by 2 bases and J by 2 bases, and 8 bases separated the two germline ends. The V gene's germline CDR1 is LGHDT and CDR2 YNNKEL (reference sequence).